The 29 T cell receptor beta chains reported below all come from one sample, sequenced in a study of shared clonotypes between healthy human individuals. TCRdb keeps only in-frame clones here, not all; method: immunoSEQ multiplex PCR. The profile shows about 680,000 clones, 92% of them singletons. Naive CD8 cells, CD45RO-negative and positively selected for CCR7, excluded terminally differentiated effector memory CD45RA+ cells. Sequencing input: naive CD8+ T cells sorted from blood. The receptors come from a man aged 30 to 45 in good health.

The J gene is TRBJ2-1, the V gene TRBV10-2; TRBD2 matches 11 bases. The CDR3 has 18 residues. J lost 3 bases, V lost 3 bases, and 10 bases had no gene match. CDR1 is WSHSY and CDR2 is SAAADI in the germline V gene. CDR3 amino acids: CASSENVGLAALYNEQFF. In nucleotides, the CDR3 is TGCGCCAGCAGTGAAAATGTGGGACTAGCGGCCCTCTACAATGAGCAGTTCTTC.

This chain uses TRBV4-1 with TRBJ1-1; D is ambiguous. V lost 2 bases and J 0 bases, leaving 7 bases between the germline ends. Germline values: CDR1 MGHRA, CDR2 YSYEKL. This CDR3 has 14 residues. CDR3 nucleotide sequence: TGCGCCAGCAGCCAACCGACTATGAACACTGAAGCTTTCTTT. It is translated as CASSQPTMNTEAFF.

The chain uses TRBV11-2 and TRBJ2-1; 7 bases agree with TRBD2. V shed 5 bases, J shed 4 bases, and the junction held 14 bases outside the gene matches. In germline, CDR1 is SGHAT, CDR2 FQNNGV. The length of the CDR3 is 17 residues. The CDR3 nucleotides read TGTGCCAGCAGCCCTACGTTGGCTAGCGGACTATACAATGAGCAGTTCTTC. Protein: CASSPTLASGLYNEQFF.

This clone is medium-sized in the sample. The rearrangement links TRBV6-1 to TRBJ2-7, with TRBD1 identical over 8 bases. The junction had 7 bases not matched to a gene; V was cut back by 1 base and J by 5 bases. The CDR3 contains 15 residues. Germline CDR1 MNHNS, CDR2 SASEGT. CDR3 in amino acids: CASSEEGSGGDEQYF. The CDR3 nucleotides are TGTGCCAGCAGTGAAGAGGGGTCAGGGGGCGACGAGCAGTACTTC.

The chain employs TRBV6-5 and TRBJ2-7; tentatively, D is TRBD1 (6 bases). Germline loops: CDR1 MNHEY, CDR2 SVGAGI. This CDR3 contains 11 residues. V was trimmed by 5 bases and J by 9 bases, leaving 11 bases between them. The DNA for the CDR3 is TGTGCCAGCAGTACAGGGAAGGGGCAGTACTTC. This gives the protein CASSTGKGQYF.

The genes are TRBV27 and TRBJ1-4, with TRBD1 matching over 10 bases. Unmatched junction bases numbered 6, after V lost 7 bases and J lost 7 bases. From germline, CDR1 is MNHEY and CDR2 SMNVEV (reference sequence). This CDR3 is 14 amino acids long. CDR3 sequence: CASTSGTGVEKLFF. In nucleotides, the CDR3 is TGTGCCAGCACTTCCGGGACAGGGGTTGAAAAACTGTTTTTT.

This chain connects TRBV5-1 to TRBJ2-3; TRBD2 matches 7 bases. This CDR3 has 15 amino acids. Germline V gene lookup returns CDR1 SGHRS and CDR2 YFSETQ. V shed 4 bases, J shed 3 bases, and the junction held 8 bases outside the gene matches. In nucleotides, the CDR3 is TGCGCCAGCAGCACTTTTAGCGGGCCTACAGATACGCAGTATTTT. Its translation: CASSTFSGPTDTQYF.

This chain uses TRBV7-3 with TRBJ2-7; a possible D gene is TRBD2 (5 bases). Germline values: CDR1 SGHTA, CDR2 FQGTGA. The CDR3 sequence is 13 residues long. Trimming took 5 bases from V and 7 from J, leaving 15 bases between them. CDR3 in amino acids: CASSLDRTGEQYF. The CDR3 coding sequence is TGTGCCAGCAGCCTTGATCGAACGGGAGAGCAGTACTTC.

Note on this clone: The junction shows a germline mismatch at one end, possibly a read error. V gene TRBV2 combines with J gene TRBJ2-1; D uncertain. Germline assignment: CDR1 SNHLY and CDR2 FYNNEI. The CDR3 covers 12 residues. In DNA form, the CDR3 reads TGTGCCAGCCAAGGGTATAACCCTGAGCAGCTCTTC. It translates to CASQGYNPEQLF. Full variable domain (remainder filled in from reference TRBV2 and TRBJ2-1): EPEVTQTPSHQVTQMGQEVILRCVPISNHLYFYWYRQILGQKVEFLVSFYNNEISEKSEIFDDQFSVERPDGSNFTLKIRSTKLEDSAMYFCASQGYNPEQLFGPGTRLTVL.

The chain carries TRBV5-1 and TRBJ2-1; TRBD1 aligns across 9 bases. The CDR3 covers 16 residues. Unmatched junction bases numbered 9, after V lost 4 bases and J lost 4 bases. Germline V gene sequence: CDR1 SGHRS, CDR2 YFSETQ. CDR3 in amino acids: CASSLPRDRAYNEQFF. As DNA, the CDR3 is TGCGCCAGCAGCCTACCTCGGGACAGGGCTTACAATGAGCAGTTCTTC.

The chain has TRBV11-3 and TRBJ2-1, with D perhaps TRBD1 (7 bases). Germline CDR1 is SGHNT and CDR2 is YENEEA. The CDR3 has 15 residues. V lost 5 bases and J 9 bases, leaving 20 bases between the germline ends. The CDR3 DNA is TGTGCCAGCAGCCCCCAGGGGGGAGAAATTCCTGAGCAGTTCTTC. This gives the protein CASSPQGGEIPEQFF.

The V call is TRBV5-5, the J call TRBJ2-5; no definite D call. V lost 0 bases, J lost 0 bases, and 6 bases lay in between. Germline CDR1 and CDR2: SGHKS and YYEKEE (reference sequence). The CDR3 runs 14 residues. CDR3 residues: CASSLVRYQETQYF. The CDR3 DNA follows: TGTGCCAGCAGCTTGGTCCGGTACCAAGAGACCCAGTACTTC.

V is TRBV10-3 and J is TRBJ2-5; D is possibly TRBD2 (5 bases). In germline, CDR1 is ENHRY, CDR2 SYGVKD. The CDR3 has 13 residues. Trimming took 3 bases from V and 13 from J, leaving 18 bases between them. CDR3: CAISDAPLDTAYF. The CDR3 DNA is TGTGCCATCAGTGATGCCCCACTAGACACCGCGTACTTC.

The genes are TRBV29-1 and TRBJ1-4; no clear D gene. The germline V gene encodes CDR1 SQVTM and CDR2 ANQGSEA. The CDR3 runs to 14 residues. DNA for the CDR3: TGCACCGTAACCAGTGGAGCAACTAATGAAAAACTGTTTTTT. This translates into CTVTSGATNEKLFF.

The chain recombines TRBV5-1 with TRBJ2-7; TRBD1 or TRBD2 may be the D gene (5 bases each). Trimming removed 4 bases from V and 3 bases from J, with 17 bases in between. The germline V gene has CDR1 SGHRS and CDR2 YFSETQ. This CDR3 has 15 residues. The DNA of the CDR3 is TGCGCCAGCAGCACGACGGGACGACTCGACTACGAGCAGTACTTC. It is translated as CASSTTGRLDYEQYF. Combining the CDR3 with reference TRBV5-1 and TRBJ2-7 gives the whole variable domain KAGVTQTPRYLIKTRGQQVTLSCSPISGHRSVSWYQQTPGQGLQFLFEYFSETQRNKGNFPGRFSGRQFSNSRSEMNVSTLELGDSALYLCASSTTGRLDYEQYFGPGTRLTVT.

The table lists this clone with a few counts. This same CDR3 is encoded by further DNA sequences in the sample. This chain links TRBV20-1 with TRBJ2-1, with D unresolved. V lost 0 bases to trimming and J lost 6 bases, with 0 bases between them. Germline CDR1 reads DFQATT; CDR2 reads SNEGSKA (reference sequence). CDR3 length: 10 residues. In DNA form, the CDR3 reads TGCAGTGCTAGAGACAATGAGCAGTTCTTC. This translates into CSARDNEQFF.

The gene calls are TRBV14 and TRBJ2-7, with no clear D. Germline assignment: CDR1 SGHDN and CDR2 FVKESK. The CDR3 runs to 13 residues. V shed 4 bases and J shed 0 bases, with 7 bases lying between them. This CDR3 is CASSLGYSYEQYF. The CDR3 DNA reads TGTGCCAGCAGCCTTGGATACTCCTACGAGCAGTACTTC. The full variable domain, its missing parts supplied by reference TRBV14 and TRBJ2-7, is EAGVTQFPSHSVIEKGQTVTLRCDPISGHDNLYWYRRVMGKEIKFLLHFVKESKQDESGMPNNRFLAERTGGTYSTLKVQPAELEDSGVYFCASSLGYSYEQYFGPGTRLTVT.

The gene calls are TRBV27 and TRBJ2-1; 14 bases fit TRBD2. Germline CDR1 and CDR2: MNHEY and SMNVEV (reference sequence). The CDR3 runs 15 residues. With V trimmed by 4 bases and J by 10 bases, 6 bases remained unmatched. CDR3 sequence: CASSSRLAGGYEQFF. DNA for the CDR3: TGTGCCAGCAGTTCGCGACTAGCGGGAGGGTACGAGCAGTTCTTC.

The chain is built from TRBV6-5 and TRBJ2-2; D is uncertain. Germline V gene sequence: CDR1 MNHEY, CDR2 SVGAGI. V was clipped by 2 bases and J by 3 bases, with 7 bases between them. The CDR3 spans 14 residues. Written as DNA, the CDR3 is TGTGCCAGCAGTTACAATTCGGACACCGGGGAGCTGTTTTTT. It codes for CASSYNSDTGELFF.

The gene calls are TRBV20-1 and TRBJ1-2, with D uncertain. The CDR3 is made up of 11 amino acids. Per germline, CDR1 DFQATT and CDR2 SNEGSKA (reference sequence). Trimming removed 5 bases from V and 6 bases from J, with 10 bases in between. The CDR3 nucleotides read TGCAGTGCTGCCCCGCTGGATGGCTACACCTTC. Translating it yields CSAAPLDGYTF.

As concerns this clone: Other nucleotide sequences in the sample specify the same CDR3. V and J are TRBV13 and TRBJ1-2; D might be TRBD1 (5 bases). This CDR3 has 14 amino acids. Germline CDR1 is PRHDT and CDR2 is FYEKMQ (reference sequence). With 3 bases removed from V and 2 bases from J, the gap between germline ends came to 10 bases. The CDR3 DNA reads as TGTGCCAGCAGCTTCGGGGGATCAAACTATGGCTACACCTTC. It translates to CASSFGGSNYGYTF.

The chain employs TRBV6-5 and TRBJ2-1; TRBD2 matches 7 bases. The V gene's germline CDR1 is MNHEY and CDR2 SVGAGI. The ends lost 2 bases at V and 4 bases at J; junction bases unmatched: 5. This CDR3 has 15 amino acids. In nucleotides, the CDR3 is TGTGCCAGCAGTTACACCCTAGCGGAATACAATGAGCAGTTCTTC. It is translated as CASSYTLAEYNEQFF.

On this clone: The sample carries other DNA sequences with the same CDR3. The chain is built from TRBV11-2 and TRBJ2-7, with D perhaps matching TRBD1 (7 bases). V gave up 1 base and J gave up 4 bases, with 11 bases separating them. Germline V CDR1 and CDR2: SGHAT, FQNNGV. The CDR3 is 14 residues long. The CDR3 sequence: CASSLGAGGYEQYF. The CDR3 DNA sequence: TGTGCCAGCAGCTTAGGGGCAGGGGGGTACGAGCAGTACTTC. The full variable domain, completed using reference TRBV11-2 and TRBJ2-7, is EAGVAQSPRYKIIEKRQSVAFWCNPISGHATLYWYQQILGQGPKLLIQFQNNGVVDDSQLPKDRFSAERLKGVDSTLKIQPAKLEDSAVYLCASSLGAGGYEQYFGPGTRLTVT.

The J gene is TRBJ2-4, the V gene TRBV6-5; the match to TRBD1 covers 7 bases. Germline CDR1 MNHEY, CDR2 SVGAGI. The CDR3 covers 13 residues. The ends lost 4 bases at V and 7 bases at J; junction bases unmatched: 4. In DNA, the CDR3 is TGTGCCAGCAGTTCCGGGACAGCTAACATTCAGTACTTC. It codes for CASSSGTANIQYF.

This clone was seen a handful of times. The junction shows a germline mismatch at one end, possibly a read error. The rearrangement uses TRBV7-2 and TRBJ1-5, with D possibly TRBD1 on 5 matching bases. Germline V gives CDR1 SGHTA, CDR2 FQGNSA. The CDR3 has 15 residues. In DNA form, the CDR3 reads TGTGCCAGCAGTTTAGGGGCCAGGGAGAATCAGCCCCAGCATTTT. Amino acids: CASSLGARENQPQHF. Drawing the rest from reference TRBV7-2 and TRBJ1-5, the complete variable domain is GAGVSQSPSNKVTEKGKDVELRCDPISGHTALYWYRQSLGQGLEFLIYFQGNSAPDKSGLPSDRFSAERTGGSVSTLTIQRTQQEDSAVYLCASSLGARENQPQHFGDGTRLSIL.

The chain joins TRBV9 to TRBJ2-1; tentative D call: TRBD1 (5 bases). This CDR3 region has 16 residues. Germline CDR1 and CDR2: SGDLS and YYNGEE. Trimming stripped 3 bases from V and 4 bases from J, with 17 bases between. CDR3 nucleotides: TGTGCCAGCAGCGCCGTGACAGATGTTAAGTACAATGAGCAGTTCTTC. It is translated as CASSAVTDVKYNEQFF. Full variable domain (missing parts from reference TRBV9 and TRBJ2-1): DSGVTQTPKHLITATGQRVTLRCSPRSGDLSVYWYQQSLDQGLQFLIQYYNGEERAKGNILERFSAQQFPDLHSELNLSSLELGDSALYFCASSAVTDVKYNEQFFGPGTRLTVL.

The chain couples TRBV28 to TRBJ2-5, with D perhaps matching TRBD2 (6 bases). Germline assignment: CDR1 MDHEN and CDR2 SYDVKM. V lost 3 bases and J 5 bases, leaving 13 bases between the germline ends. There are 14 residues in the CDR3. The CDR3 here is CASSLAGRGETQYF. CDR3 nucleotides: TGTGCCAGCAGTTTGGCGGGGAGAGGGGAGACCCAGTACTTC.

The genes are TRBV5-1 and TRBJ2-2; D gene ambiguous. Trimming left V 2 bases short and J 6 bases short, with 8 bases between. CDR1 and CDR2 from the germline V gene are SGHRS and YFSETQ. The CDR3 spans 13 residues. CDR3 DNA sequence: TGCGCCAGCAGCTTTGGGTTCTCCGGGGAGCTGTTTTTT. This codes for CASSFGFSGELFF.

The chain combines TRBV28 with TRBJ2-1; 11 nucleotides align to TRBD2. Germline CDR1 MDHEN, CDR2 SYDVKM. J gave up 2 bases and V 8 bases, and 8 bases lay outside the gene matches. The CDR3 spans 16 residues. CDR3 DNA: TGTGCCAGCTCGACCCCGGGACTAGCGGCCTACAATGAGCAGTTCTTC. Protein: CASSTPGLAAYNEQFF. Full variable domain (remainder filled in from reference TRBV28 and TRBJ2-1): DVKVTQSSRYLVKRTGEKVFLECVQDMDHENMFWYRQDPGLGLRLIYFSYDVKMKEKGDIPEGYSVSREKKERFSLILESASTNQTSMYLCASSTPGLAAYNEQFFGPGTRLTVL.